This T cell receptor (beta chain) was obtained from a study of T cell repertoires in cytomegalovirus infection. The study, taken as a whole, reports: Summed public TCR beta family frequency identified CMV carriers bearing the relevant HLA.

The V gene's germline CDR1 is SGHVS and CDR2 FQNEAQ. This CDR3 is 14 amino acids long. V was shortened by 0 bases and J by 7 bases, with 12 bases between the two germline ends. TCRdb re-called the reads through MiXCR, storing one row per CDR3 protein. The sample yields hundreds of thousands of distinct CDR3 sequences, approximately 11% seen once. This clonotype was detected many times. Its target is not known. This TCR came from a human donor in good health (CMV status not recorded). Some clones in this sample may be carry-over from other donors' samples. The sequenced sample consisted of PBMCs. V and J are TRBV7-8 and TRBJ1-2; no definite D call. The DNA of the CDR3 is TGTGCCAGCAGCTTAGCCGGAGTTCCGGTTGGCTACACCTTC. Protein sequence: CASSLAGVPVGYTF.